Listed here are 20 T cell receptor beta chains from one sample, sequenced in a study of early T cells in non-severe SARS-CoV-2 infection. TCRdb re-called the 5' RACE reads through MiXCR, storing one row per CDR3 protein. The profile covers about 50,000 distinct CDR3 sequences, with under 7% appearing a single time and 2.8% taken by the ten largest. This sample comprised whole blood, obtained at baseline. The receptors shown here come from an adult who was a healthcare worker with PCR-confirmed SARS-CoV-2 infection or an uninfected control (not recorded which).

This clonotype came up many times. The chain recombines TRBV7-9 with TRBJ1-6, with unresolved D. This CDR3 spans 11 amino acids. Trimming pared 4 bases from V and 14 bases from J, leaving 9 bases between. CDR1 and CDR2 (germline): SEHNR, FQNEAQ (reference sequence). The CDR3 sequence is CASSSGRSLHF. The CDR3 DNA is TGTGCCAGCAGCTCCGGGCGGTCCCTCCACTTT.

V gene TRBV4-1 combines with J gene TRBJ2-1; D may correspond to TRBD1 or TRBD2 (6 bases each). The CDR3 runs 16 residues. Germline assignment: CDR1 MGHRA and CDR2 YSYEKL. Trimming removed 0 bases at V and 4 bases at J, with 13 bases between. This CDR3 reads CASSQDLGGKYNEQFF. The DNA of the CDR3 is TGCGCCAGCAGCCAAGATTTAGGGGGGAAATACAATGAGCAGTTCTTC.

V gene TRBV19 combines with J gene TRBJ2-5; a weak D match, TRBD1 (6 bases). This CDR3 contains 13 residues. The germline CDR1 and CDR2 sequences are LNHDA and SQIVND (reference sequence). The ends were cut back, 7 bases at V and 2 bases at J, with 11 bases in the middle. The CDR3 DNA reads TGTGCCAGTACCGGACAGTTACAAGAGACCCAGTACTTC. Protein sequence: CASTGQLQETQYF.

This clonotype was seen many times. The CDR3 is CASSQGVLDTNEQFF. CDR3 nucleotides: TGCGCCAGCAGCCAAGGGGTCCTAGATACGAATGAGCAGTTCTTC. The chain recombines TRBV4-3 with TRBJ2-1, with D hard to call. CDR3 length: 15 residues. Per the germline V gene, CDR1 is LGHNA and CDR2 is YSLEER. V dropped 1 base and J dropped 7 bases, with 14 bases sitting between them.

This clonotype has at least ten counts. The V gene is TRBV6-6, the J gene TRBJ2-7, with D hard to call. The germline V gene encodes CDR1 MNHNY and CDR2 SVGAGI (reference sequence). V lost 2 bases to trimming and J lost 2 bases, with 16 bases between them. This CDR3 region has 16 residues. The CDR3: CASSYPDDPEPYEQYF. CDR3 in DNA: TGTGCCAGCAGTTACCCCGATGACCCCGAACCCTACGAGCAGTACTTC.

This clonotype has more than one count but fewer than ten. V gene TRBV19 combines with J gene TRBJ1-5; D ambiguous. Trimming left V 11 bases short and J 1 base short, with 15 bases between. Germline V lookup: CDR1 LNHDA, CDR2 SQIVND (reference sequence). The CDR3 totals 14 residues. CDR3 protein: CAPRVDKSNQPQHF. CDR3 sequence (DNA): TGTGCCCCCCGGGTCGATAAAAGCAATCAGCCCCAGCATTTT.

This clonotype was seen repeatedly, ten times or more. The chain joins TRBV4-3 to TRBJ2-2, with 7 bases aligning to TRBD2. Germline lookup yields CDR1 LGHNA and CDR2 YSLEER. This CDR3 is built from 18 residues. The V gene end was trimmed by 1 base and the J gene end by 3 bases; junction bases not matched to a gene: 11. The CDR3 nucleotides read TGCGCCAGCAGCCAAGCGCCCCCGGGACTACTTCACACCGGGGAGCTGTTTTTT. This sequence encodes CASSQAPPGLLHTGELFF.

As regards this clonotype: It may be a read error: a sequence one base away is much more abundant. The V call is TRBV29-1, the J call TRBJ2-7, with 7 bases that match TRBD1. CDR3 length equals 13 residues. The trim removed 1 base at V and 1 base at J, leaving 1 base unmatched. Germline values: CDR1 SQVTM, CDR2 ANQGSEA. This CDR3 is CSVEVDRSYEQYF. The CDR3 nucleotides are TGCAGCGTTGAAGTGGACAGGTCCTACGAGCAGTACTTC.

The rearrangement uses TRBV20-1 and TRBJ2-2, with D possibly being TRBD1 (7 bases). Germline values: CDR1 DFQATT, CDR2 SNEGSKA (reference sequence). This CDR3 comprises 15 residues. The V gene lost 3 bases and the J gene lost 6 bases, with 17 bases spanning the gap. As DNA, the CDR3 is TGCAGTGCTAGGGCAAACAGGGGAGGAGCCGGGGAGCTGTTTTTT. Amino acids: CSARANRGGAGELFF.

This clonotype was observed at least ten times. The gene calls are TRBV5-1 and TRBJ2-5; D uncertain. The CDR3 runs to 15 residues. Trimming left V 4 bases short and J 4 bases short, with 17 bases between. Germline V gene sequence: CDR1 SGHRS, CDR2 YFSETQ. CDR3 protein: CASSLDPLRVETQYF. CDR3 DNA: TGCGCCAGCAGCCTTGACCCGCTACGGGTAGAGACCCAGTACTTC.

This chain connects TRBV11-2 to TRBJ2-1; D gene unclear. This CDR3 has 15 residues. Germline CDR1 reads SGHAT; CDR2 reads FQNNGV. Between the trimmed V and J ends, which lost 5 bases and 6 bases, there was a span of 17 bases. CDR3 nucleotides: TGTGCCAGCAGCGGCAGTGGAGTTTTAGCCAATGAGCAGTTCTTC. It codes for CASSGSGVLANEQFF. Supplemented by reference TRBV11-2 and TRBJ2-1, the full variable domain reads EAGVAQSPRYKIIEKRQSVAFWCNPISGHATLYWYQQILGQGPKLLIQFQNNGVVDDSQLPKDRFSAERLKGVDSTLKIQPAKLEDSAVYLCASSGSGVLANEQFFGPGTRLTVL.

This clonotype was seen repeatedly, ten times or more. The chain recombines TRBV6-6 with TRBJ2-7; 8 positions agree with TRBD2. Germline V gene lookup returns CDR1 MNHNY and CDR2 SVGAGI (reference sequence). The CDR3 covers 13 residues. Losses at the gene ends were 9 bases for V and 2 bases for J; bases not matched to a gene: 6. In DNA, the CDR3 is TGTGCCAGTCTAGCGGGTCTAACCTACGAGCAGTACTTC. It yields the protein CASLAGLTYEQYF.

CDR3 in amino acids: CASSPYRGQTEAFF. Here the CDR3 DNA reads TGTGCCAGCAGCCCGTACAGGGGGCAGACTGAAGCTTTCTTT. This chain uses TRBV14 with TRBJ1-1, with 9 bases fitting TRBD1. The V segment lost 4 bases and the J segment 5 bases; nucleotides outside the gene matches: 5. CDR1 and CDR2 (germline): SGHDN, FVKESK. The CDR3 has 14 amino acids. The whole variable domain, remainder taken from reference TRBV14 and TRBJ1-1, is EAGVTQFPSHSVIEKGQTVTLRCDPISGHDNLYWYRRVMGKEIKFLLHFVKESKQDESGMPNNRFLAERTGGTYSTLKVQPAELEDSGVYFCASSPYRGQTEAFFGQGTRLTVV.

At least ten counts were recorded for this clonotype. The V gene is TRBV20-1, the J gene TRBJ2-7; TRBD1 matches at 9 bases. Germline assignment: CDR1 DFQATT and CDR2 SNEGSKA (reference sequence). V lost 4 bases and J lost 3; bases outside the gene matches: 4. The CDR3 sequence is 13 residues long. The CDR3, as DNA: TGCAGTGCTACGGGACAGGGTTTCTACGAGCAGTACTTC. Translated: CSATGQGFYEQYF.

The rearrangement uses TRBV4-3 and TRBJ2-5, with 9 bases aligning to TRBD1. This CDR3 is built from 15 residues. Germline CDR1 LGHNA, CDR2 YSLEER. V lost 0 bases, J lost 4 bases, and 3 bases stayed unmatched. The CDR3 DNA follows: TGCGCCAGCAGCCAAGATCGGGGACAGGGAGAGACCCAGTACTTC. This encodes CASSQDRGQGETQYF.

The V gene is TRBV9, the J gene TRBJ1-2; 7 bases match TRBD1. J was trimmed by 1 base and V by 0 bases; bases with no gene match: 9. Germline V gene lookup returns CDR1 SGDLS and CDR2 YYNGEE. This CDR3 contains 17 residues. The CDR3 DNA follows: TGTGCCAGCAGCGTAGCGGAAGGGAGACAGGGTAACTATGGCTACACCTTC. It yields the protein CASSVAEGRQGNYGYTF.

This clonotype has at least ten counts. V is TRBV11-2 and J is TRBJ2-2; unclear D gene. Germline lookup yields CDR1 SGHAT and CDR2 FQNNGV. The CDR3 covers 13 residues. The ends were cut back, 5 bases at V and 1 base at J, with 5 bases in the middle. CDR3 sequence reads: CASSGKNTGELFF. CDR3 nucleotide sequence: TGTGCCAGCAGCGGGAAGAACACCGGGGAGCTGTTTTTT.

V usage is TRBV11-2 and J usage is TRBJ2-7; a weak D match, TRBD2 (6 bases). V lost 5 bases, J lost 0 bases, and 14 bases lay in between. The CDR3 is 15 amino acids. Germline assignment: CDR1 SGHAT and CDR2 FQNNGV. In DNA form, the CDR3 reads TGTGCCAGCAGCCGGACGGTGACTAGCTCCTACGAGCAGTACTTC. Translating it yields CASSRTVTSSYEQYF.

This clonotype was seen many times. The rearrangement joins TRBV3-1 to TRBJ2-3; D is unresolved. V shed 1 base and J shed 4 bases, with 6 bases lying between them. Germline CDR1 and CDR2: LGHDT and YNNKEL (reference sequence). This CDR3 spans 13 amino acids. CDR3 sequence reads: CASSQGLSDTQYF. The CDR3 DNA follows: TGTGCCAGCAGCCAAGGCCTATCAGATACGCAGTATTTT.

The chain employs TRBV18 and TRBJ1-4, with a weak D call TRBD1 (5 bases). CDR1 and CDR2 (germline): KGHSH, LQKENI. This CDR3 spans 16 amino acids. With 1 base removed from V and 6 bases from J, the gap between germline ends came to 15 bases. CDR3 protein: CASSPQPGAGDEKLFF. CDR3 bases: TGTGCCAGCTCACCACAACCTGGGGCTGGTGATGAAAAACTGTTTTTT.